One and the same sample provided the 3 T cell receptor beta chains below, sequenced in a study of control samples from healthy donors and cancer patients. Assay: immunoSEQ multiplex PCR; the TCRdb copy retains only in-frame clones and omits some. The sample contains roughly 150,000 clones, nearly 95% of which appear only once. Sequencing was done on a sample of blood. These receptors came from a man in his fifties in good health.

The chain combines TRBV10-2 with TRBJ1-6; a weak D match, TRBD1 (5 bases). The CDR3 is 14 amino acids. Trimming stripped 6 bases from V and 7 bases from J, with 13 bases between. CDR1 is WSHSY and CDR2 is SAAADI in the germline V gene. CDR3 in amino acids: CASSPMRGNSPLHF. Here the CDR3 DNA reads TGCGCCAGCAGCCCGATGCGGGGGAATTCACCCCTCCACTTT.

The chain combines TRBV28 with TRBJ1-6; possibly TRBD1 for D (5 bases). Trimming removed 10 bases at V and 8 bases at J, with 12 bases between. Germline V CDR1 and CDR2: MDHEN, SYDVKM. This CDR3 is built from 12 residues. The CDR3 sequence: CAIQGLDSPLHF. CDR3 nucleotides: TGTGCCATCCAGGGCTTAGATTCACCCCTCCACTTT.

V usage is TRBV7-9 and J usage is TRBJ2-7, with D perhaps matching TRBD2 (5 bases). CDR1 and CDR2 from the germline V gene are SEHNR and FQNEAQ (reference sequence). Trimming took off 3 bases at V and 3 bases at J, with 9 bases between the two ends. The CDR3 runs to 13 residues. Here the CDR3 DNA reads TGTGCCAGCAGCTTCGGACTGGGCTACGAGCAGTACTTC. As protein: CASSFGLGYEQYF. Combining the CDR3 with reference TRBV7-9 and TRBJ2-7 gives the whole variable domain DTGVSQNPRHKITKRGQNVTFRCDPISEHNRLYWYRQTLGQGPEFLTYFQNEAQLEKSRLLSDRFSAERPKGSFSTLEIQRTEQGDSAMYLCASSFGLGYEQYFGPGTRLTVT.